Listed here is a single T cell receptor (beta chain). This clonotype was recorded a few times. Its antigen remains unidentified. Base qualities were left out, and no much larger clone turns up one base away. Including cysteine and phenylalanine, the CDR3 has 17 amino acids. Only CDR3 DNA remains: 51 bases, in frame from the first base. Per the germline V gene, SGHVS is the CDR1 and FNYEAQ is the CDR2. V sheds 0 bases and J sheds 2 bases, leaving 13 bases between their ends. Stable Graves' hyperthyroidism was defined as no progression to ophthalmopathy during 18 months of follow-up. Hyperthyroidism patients were aged 18 to 65 years and newly diagnosed, with disease duration of less than 2 months. The study excluded patients with uncontrolled infections, other autoimmune diseases, pregnancy or lactation. Diagnoses were based on clinical symptoms, serum thyroxine and TRAb, thyroid ultrasound and orbital computed tomography. PBMCs were separated from under 11 ml of fresh peripheral blood using Ficoll-Paque density gradient centrifugation. Total RNA was extracted using Trizol reagent, and RNA quality was assessed on an Agilent 2100 Bioanalyzer.

Amplification of TCR beta CDR3 regions was carried out from RNA transcripts. The TCR CDR3 was subjected to a first round of RT-PCR using the HTBI primer set and the Qiagen OneStep RT-PCR kit. The libraries were constructed in a second round of multiplex PCR and then size-selected and purified. Libraries were sequenced paired-end with 100 bp reads on an Illumina HiSeq2000. Turning to the authors' computational methods: SOAPnuke was used to process the raw data, throwing out any read that contained adapters or uncalled bases, had a mean Phred below 15, or lacked an exact constant-primer or identifier match. High-quality paired reads were merged using COPE v1.2.5, and each unique nucleotide sequence was defined as a clonotype. MiTCR v1.1 was used to align the clonotypes against IMGT TRBV, TRBD and TRBJ reference segments. The analysis was restricted to V-J combinations with a frequency above 0.0001, which together covered roughly 99% of the repertoires. The TCS score was defined as F50 (clonal expansion) divided by E x V (chaos), with BLOSUM62-based TCRdist calculated between CDR3 peptides within each V-J. Welch's t-statistics and random forest reduced approximately 520 V-J features to under 15, which were used in a naive Bayes classifier (R e1071). Through fastp at Q25 and MiXCR, TCRdb rebuilt clones from the public reads, retaining in-frame beta chains. Each entry merges the rows of one CDR3 protein and shows their most common DNA and genes. V and J calls and clone size were set by TCRdb, not the authors. The sample data list around 430,000 distinct CDR3 sequences, and more than 13% of these were observed just once. The top ten clones comprise 32% of the sample.

The sample is drawn from a study of T cells in Graves' hyperthyroidism and ophthalmopathy (dated by TCRdb to 2018 to 2020). Describing the broader study: Peripheral blood was collected at initial diagnosis, before any treatment. To identify TCR V-J signatures that set the groups apart, the researchers used a discovery cohort of 95 to 100 patients, made up of under 50 with Graves' ophthalmopathy and 57 with stable Graves' hyperthyroidism. An independent validation cohort of under 20 hyperthyroidism patients and approximately 16 patients who later progressed to ophthalmopathy tested prospective prediction of ophthalmopathy. The approximately 98 discovery patients were randomly divided into training and test sets at a 7:3 ratio. In about 6 Graves' hyperthyroidism patients, the study also compared T-cell repertoires from thyroid tissue with T-cell repertoires from blood. After blood sampling, hyperthyroidism patients were treated with methimazole at a starting dose of 30 mg daily, and ophthalmopathy patients were treated with high-dose intravenous methylprednisolone. According to the paper, TCR Vbeta CDR3 sequencing was carried out on approximately 140 peripheral blood samples, which came from fewer than 50 ophthalmopathy, 75 or so hyperthyroidism and some 17 progressor patients. Beyond this particular receptor, the publication reports: Sample size was not statistically predetermined, and blinding of investigators to group allocation was not performed. In cross-validation, a model built on a 13 V-J signature told ophthalmopathy apart from stable hyperthyroidism with over 85% sensitivity and about 81% specificity, and in testing the same model reached 80%/75%. In validation, the model predicted progression to ophthalmopathy a median of about 6 months before onset, with about 64% sensitivity and 72.22% specificity. Blood samples also contained most of the expanded thyroid clonotypes (frequency above 0.001), which suggests that blood repertoires may reflect thyroid immune responses.

The chain is assembled from TRBV7-6 and TRBJ2-2, with TRBD2 perhaps the D gene, on 6 matching bases. The sequence was collected from a woman aged 25 to 39 with Graves' hyperthyroidism. Sequencing was done on a sample of blood. CDR3 loop: CASSLAIRETNTGELFF. Here is the DNA: TGTGCCAGCAGCTTAGCGATACGGGAGACAAACACCGGGGAGCTGTTTTTT.